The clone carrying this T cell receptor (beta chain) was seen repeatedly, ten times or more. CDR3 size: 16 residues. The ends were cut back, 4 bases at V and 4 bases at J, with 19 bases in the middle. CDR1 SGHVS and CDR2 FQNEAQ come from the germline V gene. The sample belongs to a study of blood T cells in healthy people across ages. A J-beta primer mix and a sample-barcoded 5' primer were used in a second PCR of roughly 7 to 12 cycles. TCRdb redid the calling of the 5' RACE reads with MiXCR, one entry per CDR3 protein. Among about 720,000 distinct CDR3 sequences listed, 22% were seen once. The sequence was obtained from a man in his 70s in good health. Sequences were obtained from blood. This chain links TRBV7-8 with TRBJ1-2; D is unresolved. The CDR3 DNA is TGTGCCAGCAGCTCCCGGCCTCTGATGGGGAGCTATGGCTACACCTTC. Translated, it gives CASSSRPLMGSYGYTF.